The sequence of this T cell receptor beta chain was determined in a study of T cells in Graves' hyperthyroidism and ophthalmopathy. Whole-study findings and limits: Onset of ophthalmopathy came a median approximately 6 months after the model predicted it.

Details on this clonotype: No antigen is known for it.

The CDR3 sequence is 15 residues long. The J segment lost 3 bases and the V segment lost 6 bases, leaving 13 bases of the junction unmatched. The V gene's germline CDR1 is SQVTM and CDR2 ANQGSEA. Researchers barred patients who had uncontrolled infection, other autoimmune disease, pregnancy or lactation. Diagnosing involved the use of clinical symptoms, serum thyroxine and TRAb, thyroid ultrasound and orbital computed tomography. RNA transcripts served as the template for amplifying TCR beta CDR3 regions. HTBI primers drove first-round RT-PCR of the TCR CDR3. TCRdb used MiXCR to reprocess the multiplex PCR reads, holding one entry per CDR3 protein. The sample includes fewer than 650,000 distinct CDR3 sequences, around 15% of them seen just once.

This receptor was obtained from a woman aged 35 to 49 with Graves' ophthalmopathy. The sample was blood. The chain is built from TRBV29-1 and TRBJ1-2; 7 nucleotides line up with TRBD1. The CDR3 DNA reads as TGCAGCGTCGACTCAGGACAGGACAAATACTATGGCTACACCTTC. Encoded protein: CSVDSGQDKYYGYTF.